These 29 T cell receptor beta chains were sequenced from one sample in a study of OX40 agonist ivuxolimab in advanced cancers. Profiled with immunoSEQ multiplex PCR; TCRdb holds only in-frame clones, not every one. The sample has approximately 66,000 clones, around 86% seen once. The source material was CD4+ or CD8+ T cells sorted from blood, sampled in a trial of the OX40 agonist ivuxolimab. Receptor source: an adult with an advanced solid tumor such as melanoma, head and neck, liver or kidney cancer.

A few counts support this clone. The CDR3 region is CASSLSGYQETQYF. The CDR3 DNA follows: TGCGCCAGCAGCTTGAGTGGGTACCAAGAGACCCAGTACTTC. The chain employs TRBV5-1 and TRBJ2-5, with unresolved D. Germline values: CDR1 SGHRS, CDR2 YFSETQ. Trimming removed 1 base from V and 0 bases from J, with 7 bases in between. This CDR3 is 14 amino acids long.

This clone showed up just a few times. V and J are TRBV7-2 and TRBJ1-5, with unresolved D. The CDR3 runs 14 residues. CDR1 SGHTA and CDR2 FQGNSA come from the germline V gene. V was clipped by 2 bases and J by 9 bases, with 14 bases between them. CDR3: CASSLSPGVGPQHF. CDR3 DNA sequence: TGTGCCAGCAGCTTAAGCCCCGGGGTGGGGCCCCAGCATTTT.

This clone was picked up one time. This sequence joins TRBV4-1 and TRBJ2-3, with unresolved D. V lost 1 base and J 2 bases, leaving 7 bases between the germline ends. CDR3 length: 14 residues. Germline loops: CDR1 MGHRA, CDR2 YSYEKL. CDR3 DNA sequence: TGCGCCAGCAGCCAAGTGCTGTCCACAGATACGCAGTATTTT. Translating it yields CASSQVLSTDTQYF.

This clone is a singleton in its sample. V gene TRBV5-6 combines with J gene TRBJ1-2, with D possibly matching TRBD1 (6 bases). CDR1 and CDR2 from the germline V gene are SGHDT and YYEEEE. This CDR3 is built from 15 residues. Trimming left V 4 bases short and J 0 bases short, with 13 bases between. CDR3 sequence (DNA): TGTGCCAGCAGCCAATTGACAGGAGCTAACTATGGCTACACCTTC. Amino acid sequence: CASSQLTGANYGYTF. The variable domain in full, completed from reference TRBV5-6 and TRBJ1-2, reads DAGVTQSPTHLIKTRGQQVTLRCSPKSGHDTVSWYQQALGQGPQFIFQYYEEEERQRGNFPDRFSGHQFPNYSSELNVNALLLGDSALYLCASSQLTGANYGYTFGSGTRLTVV.

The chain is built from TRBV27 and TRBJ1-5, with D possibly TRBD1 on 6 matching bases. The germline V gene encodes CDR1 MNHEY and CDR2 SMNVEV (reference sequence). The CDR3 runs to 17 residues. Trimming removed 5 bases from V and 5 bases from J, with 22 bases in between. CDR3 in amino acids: CASSRRGGTGEDQPQHF. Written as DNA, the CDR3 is TGTGCCAGCAGTAGAAGGGGGGGCACGGGGGAGGATCAGCCCCAGCATTTT.

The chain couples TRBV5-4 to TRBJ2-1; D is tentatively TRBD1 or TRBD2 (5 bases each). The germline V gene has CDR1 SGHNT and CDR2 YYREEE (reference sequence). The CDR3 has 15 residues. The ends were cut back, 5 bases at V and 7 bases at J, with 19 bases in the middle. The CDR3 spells CASSFPGRPENEQFF. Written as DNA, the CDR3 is TGTGCCAGCAGTTTTCCGGGACGGCCTGAAAATGAGCAGTTCTTC.

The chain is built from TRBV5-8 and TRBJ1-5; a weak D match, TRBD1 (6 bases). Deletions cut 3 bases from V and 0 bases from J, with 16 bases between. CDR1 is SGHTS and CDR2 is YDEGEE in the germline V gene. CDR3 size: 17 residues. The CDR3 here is CASSSLRTDYSNQPQHF. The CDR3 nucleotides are TGTGCCAGCAGCTCTCTTCGGACAGATTATAGCAATCAGCCCCAGCATTTT.

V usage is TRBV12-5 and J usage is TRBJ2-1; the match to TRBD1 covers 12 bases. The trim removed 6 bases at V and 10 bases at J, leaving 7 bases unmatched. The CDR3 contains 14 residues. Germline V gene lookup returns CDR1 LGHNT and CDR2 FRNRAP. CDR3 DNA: TGTGCTAGTGGACCGGGACAGGGGGCTTTGGAGCAGTTCTTC. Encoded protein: CASGPGQGALEQFF.

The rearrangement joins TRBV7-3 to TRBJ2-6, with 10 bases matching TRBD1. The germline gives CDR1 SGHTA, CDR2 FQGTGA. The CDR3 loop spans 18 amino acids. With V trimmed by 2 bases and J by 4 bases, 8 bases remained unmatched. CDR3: CASSLQGTGVEGANVLTF. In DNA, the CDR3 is TGTGCCAGCAGCTTACAGGGGACAGGGGTGGAAGGGGCCAACGTCCTGACTTTC.

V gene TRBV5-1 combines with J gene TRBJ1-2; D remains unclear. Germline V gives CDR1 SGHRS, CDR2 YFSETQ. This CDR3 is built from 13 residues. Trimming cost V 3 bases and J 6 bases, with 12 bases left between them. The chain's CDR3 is CASSSGGPNGYTF. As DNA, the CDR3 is TGCGCCAGCAGCTCGGGAGGACCGAATGGCTACACCTTC.

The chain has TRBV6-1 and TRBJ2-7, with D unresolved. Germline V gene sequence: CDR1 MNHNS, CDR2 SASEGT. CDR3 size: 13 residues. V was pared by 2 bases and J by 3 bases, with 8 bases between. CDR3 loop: CASSERGLYEQYF. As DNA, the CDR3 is TGTGCCAGCAGTGAACGTGGTCTCTACGAGCAGTACTTC.

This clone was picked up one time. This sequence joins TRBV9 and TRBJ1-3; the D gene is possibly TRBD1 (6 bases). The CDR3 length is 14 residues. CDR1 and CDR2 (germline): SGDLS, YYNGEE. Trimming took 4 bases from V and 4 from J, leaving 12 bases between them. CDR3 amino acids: CASSPWTEGNTIYF. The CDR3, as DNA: TGTGCCAGCAGCCCGTGGACAGAAGGAAACACCATATATTTT.

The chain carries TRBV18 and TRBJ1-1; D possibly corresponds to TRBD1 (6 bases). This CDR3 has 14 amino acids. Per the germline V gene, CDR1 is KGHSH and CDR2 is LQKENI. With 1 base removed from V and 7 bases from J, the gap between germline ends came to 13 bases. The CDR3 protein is CASSPQGGMGEAFF. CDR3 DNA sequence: TGTGCCAGCTCACCACAGGGGGGGATGGGTGAAGCTTTCTTT.

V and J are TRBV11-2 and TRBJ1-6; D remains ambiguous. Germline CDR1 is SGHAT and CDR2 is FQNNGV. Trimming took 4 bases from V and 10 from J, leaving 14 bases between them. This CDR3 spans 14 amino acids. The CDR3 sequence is CASSSPRYRSPLHF. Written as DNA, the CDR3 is TGTGCCAGCAGCTCCCCGAGGTACAGATCACCCCTCCACTTT. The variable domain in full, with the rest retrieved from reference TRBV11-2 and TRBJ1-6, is EAGVAQSPRYKIIEKRQSVAFWCNPISGHATLYWYQQILGQGPKLLIQFQNNGVVDDSQLPKDRFSAERLKGVDSTLKIQPAKLEDSAVYLCASSSPRYRSPLHFGNGTRLTVT.

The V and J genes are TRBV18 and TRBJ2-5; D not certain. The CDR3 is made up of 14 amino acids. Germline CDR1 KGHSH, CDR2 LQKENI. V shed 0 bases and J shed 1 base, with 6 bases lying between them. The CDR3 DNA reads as TGTGCCAGCTCACCACCCACAGCCCAAGAGACCCAGTACTTC. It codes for CASSPPTAQETQYF.

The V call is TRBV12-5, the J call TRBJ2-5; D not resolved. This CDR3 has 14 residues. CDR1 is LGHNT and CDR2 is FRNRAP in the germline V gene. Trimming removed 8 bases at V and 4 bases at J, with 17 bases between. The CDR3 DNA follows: TGTGCTAGTAGAAGGACCGAGGTCTCAGAGACCCAGTACTTC. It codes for CASRRTEVSETQYF.

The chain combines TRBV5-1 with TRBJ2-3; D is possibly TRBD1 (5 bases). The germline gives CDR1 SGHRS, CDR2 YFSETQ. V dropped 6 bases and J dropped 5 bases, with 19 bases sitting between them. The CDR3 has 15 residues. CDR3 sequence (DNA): TGCGCCAGCAACCTCCAGGGTGGAATGGGAGATACGCAGTATTTT. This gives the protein CASNLQGGMGDTQYF.

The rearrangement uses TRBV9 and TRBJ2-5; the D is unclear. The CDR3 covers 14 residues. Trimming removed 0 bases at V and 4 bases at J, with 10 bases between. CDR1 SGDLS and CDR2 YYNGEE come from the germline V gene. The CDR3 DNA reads TGTGCCAGCAGCGTAGGGTTTCTGGTAGAGACCCAGTACTTC. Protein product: CASSVGFLVETQYF.

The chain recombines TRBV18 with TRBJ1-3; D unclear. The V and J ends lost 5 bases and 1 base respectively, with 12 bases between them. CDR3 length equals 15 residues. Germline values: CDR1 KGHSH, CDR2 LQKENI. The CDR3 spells CASSTAQTSGNTIYF. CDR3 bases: TGTGCCAGCTCAACCGCACAGACTTCTGGAAACACCATATATTTT.

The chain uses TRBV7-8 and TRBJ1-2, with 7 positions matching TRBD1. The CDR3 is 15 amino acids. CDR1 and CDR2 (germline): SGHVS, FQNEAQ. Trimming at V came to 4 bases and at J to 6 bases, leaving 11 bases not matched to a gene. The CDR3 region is CASSYRDSSRHGYTF. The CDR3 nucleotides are TGTGCCAGCAGCTACCGGGACAGCTCACGGCATGGCTACACCTTC.

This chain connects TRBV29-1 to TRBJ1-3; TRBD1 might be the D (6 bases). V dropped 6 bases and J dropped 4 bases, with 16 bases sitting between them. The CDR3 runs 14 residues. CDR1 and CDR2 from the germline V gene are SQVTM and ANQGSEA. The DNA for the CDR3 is TGCAGCGTCAGGCGGACCGGGACAGGAAACACCATATATTTT. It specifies CSVRRTGTGNTIYF.

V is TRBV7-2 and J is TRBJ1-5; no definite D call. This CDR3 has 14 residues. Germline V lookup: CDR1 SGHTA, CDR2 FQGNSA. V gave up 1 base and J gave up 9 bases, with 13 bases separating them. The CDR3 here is CASSLELGRRPQHF. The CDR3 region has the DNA TGTGCCAGCAGCTTAGAATTAGGCCGCCGGCCCCAGCATTTT.

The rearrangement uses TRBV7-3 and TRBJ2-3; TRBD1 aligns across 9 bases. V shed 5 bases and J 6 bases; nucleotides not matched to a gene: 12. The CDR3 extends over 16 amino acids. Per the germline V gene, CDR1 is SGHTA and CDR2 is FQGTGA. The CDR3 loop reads CASSPRTGAKGDTQYF. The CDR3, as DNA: TGTGCCAGCAGCCCACGGACAGGGGCAAAGGGGGATACGCAGTATTTT.

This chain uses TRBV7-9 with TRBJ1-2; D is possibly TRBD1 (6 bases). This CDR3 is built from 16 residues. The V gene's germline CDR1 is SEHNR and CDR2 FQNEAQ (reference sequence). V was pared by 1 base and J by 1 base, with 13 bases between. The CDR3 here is CASSLERGLINYGYTF. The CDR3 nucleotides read TGTGCCAGCAGCTTAGAGCGGGGGCTGATTAACTATGGCTACACCTTC.

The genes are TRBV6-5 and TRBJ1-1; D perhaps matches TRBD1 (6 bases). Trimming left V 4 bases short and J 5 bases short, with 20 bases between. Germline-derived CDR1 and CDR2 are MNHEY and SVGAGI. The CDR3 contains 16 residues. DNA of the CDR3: TGTGCCAGCAGTTCCGCGGGGGGCGGCCTGCGGACTGAAGCTTTCTTT. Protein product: CASSSAGGGLRTEAFF.

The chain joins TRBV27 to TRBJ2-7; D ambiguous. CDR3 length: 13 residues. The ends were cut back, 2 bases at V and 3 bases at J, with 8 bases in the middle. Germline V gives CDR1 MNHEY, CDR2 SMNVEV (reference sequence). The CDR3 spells CASSLRENYEQYF. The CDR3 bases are TGTGCCAGCAGTTTAAGGGAAAACTACGAGCAGTACTTC.

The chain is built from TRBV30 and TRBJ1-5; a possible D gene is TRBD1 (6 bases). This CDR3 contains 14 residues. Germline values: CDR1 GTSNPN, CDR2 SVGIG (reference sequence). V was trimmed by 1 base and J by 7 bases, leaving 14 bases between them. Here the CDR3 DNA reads TGTGCCTGGAGTGAACAAACAGGGAAGCAGCCCCAGCATTTT. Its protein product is CAWSEQTGKQPQHF.

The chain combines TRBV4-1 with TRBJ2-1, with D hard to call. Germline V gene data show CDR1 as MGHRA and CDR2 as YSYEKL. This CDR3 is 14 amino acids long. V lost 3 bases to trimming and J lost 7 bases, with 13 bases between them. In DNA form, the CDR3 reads TGCGCCAGCAGCCACCCTAGGTTTGGGAATGAGCAGTTCTTC. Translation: CASSHPRFGNEQFF.

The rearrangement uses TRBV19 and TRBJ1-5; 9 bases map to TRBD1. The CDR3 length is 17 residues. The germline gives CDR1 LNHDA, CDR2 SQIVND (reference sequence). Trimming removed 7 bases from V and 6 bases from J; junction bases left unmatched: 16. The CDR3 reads CASNQGQGLAAGQPQHF. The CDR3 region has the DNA TGTGCCAGTAATCAGGGACAGGGCCTGGCGGCGGGTCAGCCCCAGCATTTT.